This T cell receptor (beta chain) was profiled in a study of blood T cell repertoires in COVID-19. CDR3 length: 16 residues. Germline trimming cut 1 base from V and 5 bases from J; bases unmatched to any gene: 5. Per germline, CDR1 SGHAT and CDR2 FQNNGV. Profiling relied on immunoSEQ multiplex PCR, and the TCRdb table lists in-frame clones only, not all of them. The sample lists some 130,000 clones; 81% were seen once. Sequenced sample: peripheral blood. The V and J genes are TRBV11-2 and TRBJ2-1; 10 bases fit TRBD2. This clonotype originated in a woman aged 55 to 70 with active or convalescent COVID-19. CDR3 sequence: CASSLVAGGYHNEQFF. The CDR3 coding sequence is TGTGCCAGCAGCTTAGTAGCGGGAGGCTACCACAATGAGCAGTTCTTC. The full variable domain, in which reference TRBV11-2 and TRBJ2-1 provide the parts outside the CDR3, is EAGVAQSPRYKIIEKRQSVAFWCNPISGHATLYWYQQILGQGPKLLIQFQNNGVVDDSQLPKDRFSAERLKGVDSTLKIQPAKLEDSAVYLCASSLVAGGYHNEQFFGPGTRLTVL.